This T cell receptor beta chain was retrieved from a study of T cell repertoires in cytomegalovirus infection. This clonotype was observed many times. As yet, its antigen is unknown. TCRdb itself ran the reads through MiXCR, one entry per CDR3 protein. This table holds approximately 500,000 distinct CDR3 sequences, 33% found once. The sequencing used cultured PBMCs, collected from culture after CMV antigen stimulation. The receptor comes from a human donor in good health (CMV status not recorded). Some clones in this sample may be carry-over from other donors' samples.

The CDR3 sequence: CASSLTSGTPTGELFF. CDR3 bases: TGTGCCAGCAGTCTAACCTCCGGGACACCCACCGGGGAGCTGTTTTTT. The chain carries TRBV7-9 and TRBJ2-2; weak D call: TRBD1 (6 bases). This CDR3 comprises 16 residues. The V end was cut by 6 bases, the J end by 4 bases, with 18 bases between. Germline lookup yields CDR1 SEHNR and CDR2 FQNEAQ (reference sequence).